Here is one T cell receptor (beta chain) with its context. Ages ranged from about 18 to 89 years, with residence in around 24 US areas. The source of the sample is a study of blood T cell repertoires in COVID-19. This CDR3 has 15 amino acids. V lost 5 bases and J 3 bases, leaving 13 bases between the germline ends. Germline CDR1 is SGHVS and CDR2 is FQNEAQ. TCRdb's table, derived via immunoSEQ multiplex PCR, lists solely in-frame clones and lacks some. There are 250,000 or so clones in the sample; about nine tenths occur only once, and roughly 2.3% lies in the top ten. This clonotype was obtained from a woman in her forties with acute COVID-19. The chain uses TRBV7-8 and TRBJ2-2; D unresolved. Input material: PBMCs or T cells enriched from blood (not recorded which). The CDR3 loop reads CASSATAQYTGELFF. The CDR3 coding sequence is TGTGCCAGCAGCGCGACGGCACAGTACACCGGGGAGCTGTTTTTT.